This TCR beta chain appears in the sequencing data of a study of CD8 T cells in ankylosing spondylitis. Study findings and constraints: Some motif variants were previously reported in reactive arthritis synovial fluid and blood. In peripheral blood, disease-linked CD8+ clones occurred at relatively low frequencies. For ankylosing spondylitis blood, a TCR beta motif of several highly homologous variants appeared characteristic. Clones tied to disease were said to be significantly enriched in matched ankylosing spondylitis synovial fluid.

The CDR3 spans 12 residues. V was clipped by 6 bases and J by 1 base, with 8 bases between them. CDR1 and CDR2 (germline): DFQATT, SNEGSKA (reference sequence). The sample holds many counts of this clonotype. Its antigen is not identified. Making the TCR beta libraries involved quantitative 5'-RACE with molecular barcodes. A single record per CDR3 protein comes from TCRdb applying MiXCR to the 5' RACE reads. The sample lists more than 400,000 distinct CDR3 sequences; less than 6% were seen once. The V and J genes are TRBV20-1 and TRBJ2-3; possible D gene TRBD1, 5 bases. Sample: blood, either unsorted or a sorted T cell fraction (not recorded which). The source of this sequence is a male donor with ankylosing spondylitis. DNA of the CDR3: TGCAGTGCCCTGACAGGCACAGATACGCAGTATTTT. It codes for CSALTGTDTQYF.